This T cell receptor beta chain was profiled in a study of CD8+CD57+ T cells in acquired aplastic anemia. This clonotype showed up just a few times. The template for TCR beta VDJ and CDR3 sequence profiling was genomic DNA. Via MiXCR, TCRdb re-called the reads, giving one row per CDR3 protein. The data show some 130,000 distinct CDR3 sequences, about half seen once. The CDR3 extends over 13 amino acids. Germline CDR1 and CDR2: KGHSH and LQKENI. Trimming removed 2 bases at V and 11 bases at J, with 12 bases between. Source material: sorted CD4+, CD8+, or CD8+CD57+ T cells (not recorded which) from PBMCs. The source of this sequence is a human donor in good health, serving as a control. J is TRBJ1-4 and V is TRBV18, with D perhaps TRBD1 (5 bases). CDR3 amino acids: CASSPSEGRKLFF. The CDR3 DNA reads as TGTGCCAGCTCACCATCGGAGGGGCGGAAACTGTTTTTT.